The entry below gives a single T cell receptor beta chain sequence along with its context. This clone's antigen is unknown. No clone much larger than this one lies a single base away; base qualities are absent. Counted from cysteine to phenylalanine, this CDR3 has 13 amino acids. This entry keeps only the CDR3 DNA: 39 bases, framed from base 1. CDR1 and CDR2 are read off the germline V gene as MNHNS and SASEGT. V is pared back by 3 bases and J by 6 bases, with 9 bases lying between the germline termini. This record belongs to a study of blood T cell repertoires in COVID-19 (TCRdb year 2020). Broadly, across the study: Samples covering the acute and convalescent phases of COVID-19 were provided by collaborators in the United States, Italy and Spain. The repertoires were made available in a free public database intended to serve as a resource for research on the immune response to SARS-CoV-2. Samples were obtained from the ongoing ImmuneRACE study (first 160 participants) and from some 1,200 subjects provided by 6 global collaborators. The prospective study material was composed of cDNA or gDNA derived from T cells, B-cell-depleted T cells, or PBMCs. A de-identified subject ID, COVID-19 status, age in years and sex were almost always included in the sample metadata. Deeply sampled blood TCRbeta repertoires from subjects exposed to, actively infected with, or recovered from COVID-19 were included in the dataset. Where HLA class I and class II types were available, the types were taken from metadata supplied by the sample provider, not from assay-based typing. The full study reports these points: The amount of clinical and demographic metadata varied by source and participant and was provided uncurated.

At one collaborating source in Seattle, patients were enrolled during active infection and were followed longitudinally through the course of disease. Collaborating institutions collected whole blood in K2EDTA tubes following their own protocols. Collaborator samples were shipped for TCRbeta analysis as frozen whole blood, isolated PBMCs, or DNA extracted from either sample type. TCRbeta CDR3 regions were amplified from genomic DNA by means of the immunoSEQ Assay, a bias-controlled multiplex PCR. Per the authors' processing: Nucleated cell counts per sample were estimated from amplification of reference gene primers within the assay. Sequence reads were collapsed and filtered to measure the absolute abundance of every unique TCRbeta CDR3 rearrangement. For each sample, productive Simpson clonality was calculated as the square root of Simpson's diversity index over productive rearrangements. TCRdb re-hosts the immuneACCESS table, in-frame sequences only. Its copies lack some clones; in the studies checked, an unresolved V gene accounts for under half of them, and the cause for the rest is not known. That table gives V, J and clone size, and the DNA gave D and trimming. This sample has 400,000 to 450,000 clones in its table, and over 85% of those were observed once. The top ten clones comprise roughly 0.84% of the sample.

The chain couples TRBV6-1 to TRBJ1-5; the D gene is unclear. The specimen was peripheral blood. The TCR originated in a man between 18 and 35 years old with COVID-19, enrolled during active disease. The CDR3 reads CASSEGRAQPQHF. The DNA sequence is as follows: TGTGCCAGCAGTGAGGGGAGGGCTCAGCCCCAGCATTTT.